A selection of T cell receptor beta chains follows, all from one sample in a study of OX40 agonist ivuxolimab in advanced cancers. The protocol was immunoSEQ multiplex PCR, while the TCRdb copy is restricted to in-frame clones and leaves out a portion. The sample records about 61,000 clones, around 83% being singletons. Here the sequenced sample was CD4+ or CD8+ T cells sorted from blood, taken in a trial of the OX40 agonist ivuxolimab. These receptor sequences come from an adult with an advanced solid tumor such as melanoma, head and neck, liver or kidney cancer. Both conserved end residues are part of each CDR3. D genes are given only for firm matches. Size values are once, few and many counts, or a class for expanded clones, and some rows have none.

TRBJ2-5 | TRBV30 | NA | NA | TGTGCCTGGAGTGGTAACACCGGCGAGACCCAGTACTTC | CAWSGNTGETQYF
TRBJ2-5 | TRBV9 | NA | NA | TGTGCCAGCAGCGTAGGAAGCGACCAAGAGACCCAGTACTTC | CASSVGSDQETQYF
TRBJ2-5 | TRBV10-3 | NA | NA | TGTGCCACCCGAGGGCGGCCGGGGGACCAAGAGACCCAGTACTTC | CATRGRPGDQETQYF
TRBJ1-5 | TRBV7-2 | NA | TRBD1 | TGTGCCAGCAGCTTACAGGGGGCAACCCTCAGGGAGCCCCAGCATTTT | CASSLQGATLREPQHF
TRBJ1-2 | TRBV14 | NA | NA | TGTGCCAGCAGCCAAGACAGGGCGAGGTATGGCTACACCTTC | CASSQDRARYGYTF
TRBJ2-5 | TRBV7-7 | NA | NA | TGTGCTAGCAGCTATGGGGCCCAGGGGGAGACCCAGTACTTC | CASSYGAQGETQYF
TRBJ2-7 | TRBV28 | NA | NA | TGTGTCAGCAGCCGTCCCTACGAGCAGTACTTC | CVSSRPYEQYF
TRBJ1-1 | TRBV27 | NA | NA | TGTGCCAGCGACAGCTGGGGGGCCGAAGGGTTCGGAACTGAAGCTTTCTTT | CASDSWGAEGFGTEAFF
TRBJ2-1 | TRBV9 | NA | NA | TGTGCCAGCAGCGTAGGGACAAACTACAATGAGCAGTTCTTC | CASSVGTNYNEQFF
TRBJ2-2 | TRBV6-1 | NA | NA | TGTGCCAGCAGTGAGCGGGACAGAGCAATCCCCGGGGAGCTGTTTTTT | CASSERDRAIPGELFF
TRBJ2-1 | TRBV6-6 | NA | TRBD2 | TGTGCCAGCAGTTACTCGGGGGGGATCAGCGTGAATGAGCAGTTCTTC | CASSYSGGISVNEQFF
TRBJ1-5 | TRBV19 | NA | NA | TGTGCCAGTACGAATCAGCTGGATCAGCCCCAGCATTTT | CASTNQLDQPQHF
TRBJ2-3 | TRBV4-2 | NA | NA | TGTGCCAGCAGCAAAGGGAAGATCACAGATACGCAGTATTTT | CASSKGKITDTQYF
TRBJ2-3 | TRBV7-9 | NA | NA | TGTGCCAGCAGCCCCCTCCCGGGACACACAGATACGCAGTATTTT | CASSPLPGHTDTQYF
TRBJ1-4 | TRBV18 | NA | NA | TGTGCCAGCTCACCGGGGGCAGGGCGTGAAAAACTGTTTTTT | CASSPGAGREKLFF
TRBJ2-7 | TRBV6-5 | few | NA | TGTGCCAGCAGTTACTCGATCGCTTCCTACGAGCAGTACTTC | CASSYSIASYEQYF
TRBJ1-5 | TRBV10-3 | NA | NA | TGTGCCATCAGCGGACCCCCCGGGACCCACCAGCCCCAGCATTTT | CAISGPPGTHQPQHF
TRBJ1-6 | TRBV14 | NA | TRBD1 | TGTGCCAGCAGCCAAGTTTTTTTTGTGGTCAGGGACAGTTCACCCCTCCACTTT | CASSQVFFVVRDSSPLHF
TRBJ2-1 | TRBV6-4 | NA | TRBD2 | TGTGCCAGCTTAAACTACCGGGGGGTTACCTACAATGAGCAGTTCTTC | CASLNYRGVTYNEQFF
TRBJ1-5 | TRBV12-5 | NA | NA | TGTGCTAGTGCTCCTGGGATGGGGGACAATCAGCCCCAGCATTTT | CASAPGMGDNQPQHF
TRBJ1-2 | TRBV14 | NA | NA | TGTGCCAGCAGCCTAGAGTCTCAAGGCTATGGCTACACCTTC | CASSLESQGYGYTF
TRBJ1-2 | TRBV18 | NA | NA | TGTGCCAGCTCACCTACCGAGCAGTCCGGCTACACCTTC | CASSPTEQSGYTF
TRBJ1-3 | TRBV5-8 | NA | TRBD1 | TGTGCCAGCAGCCGGGACAGGGCGCGCGGAAACACCATATATTTT | CASSRDRARGNTIYF
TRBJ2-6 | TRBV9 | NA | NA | TGTGCCAGCAGCGTAGTAGAGGGAAAATACCGAGATGTCCTGACTTTC | CASSVVEGKYRDVLTF
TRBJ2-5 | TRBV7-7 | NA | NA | TGTGCTAGCAGCTTGTCCCGGGGAGAGACCCAGTACTTC | CASSLSRGETQYF
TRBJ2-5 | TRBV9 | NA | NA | TGTGCCAGCAGCTCCAAGTCGGGGTCGGAGACCCAGTACTTC | CASSSKSGSETQYF
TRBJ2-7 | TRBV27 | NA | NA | TGTGCCAGCAGCACTCGGGCGTCTTACGAGCAGTACTTC | CASSTRASYEQYF
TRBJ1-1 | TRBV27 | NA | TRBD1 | TGTGCCAGTACAGGGGCGTGGGGCACTGAAGCTTTCTTT | CASTGAWGTEAFF
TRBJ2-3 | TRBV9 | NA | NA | TGTGCCAGCAGCTCTCCCCGTTGGAGGAGACAGGAGAGGGAAGATACGCAGTATTTT | CASSSPRWRRQEREDTQYF